The following is a T cell receptor beta chain sequence with its context. The antigen is undetermined. Germline CDR1 is MNHNS and CDR2 is SASEGT. After removal of 6 bases from V and 4 bases from J, the junction contained 6 bases not matched to a gene. The CDR3 covers 14 residues. The entry originates in a study of vaccination and CD4 T cells after COVID-19. Study findings and constraints: There was no significant change from roughly 22 to 38 median reactive clonotypes.

The treatment: 10-day PBMC culture with coronavirus spike peptide pools or control peptides (ViraFEST assay). An Oncomine TCR Beta short-read assay was used to sequence the DNA from cultured CD4+ T cells. TCRdb reprocessed the PCR reads via MiXCR and lists one record per CDR3 protein. The top ten hold around 2.8% of the sample, which has roughly 24,000 distinct CDR3 sequences, about 53% seen once. The sequence was collected from a human donor who had recovered from COVID-19. Sequencing input: CD4+ T cells from blood, cultured in vitro. This chain links TRBV6-1 with TRBJ2-5; 9 nucleotides match TRBD2. CDR3 sequence (DNA): TGTGCCAGCAGCCCGACTAGCGGACGAGAGACCCAGTACTTC. Protein sequence: CASSPTSGRETQYF.